The sequence of this T cell receptor beta chain was determined in a study of OX40 agonist ivuxolimab in advanced cancers. Across the study: Patients with prior anti-PD-1, anti-PD-L1 or anti-CTLA-4 therapy were eligible; approximately 37% had some.

The length of the CDR3 is 14 residues. Germline loops: CDR1 GTSNPN, CDR2 SVGIG (reference sequence). V dropped 0 bases and J dropped 6 bases, with 12 bases sitting between them. Clones were read by immunoSEQ multiplex PCR, and TCRdb kept only the in-frame ones, dropping some. Among approximately 45,000 clones listed, 82% were seen once. The source is an adult with an advanced solid tumor such as melanoma, head and neck, liver or kidney cancer. Here the sequenced sample was CD4+ or CD8+ T cells sorted from blood, taken in a trial of the OX40 agonist ivuxolimab. The V gene is TRBV30, the J gene TRBJ1-5, with D tentatively TRBD1 (6 bases). The CDR3 DNA reads TGTGCCTGGAGTGTACAGGGTTTCGGTCAGCCCCAGCATTTT. This translates into CAWSVQGFGQPQHF.